This TCR beta chain derives from a study of a mutant IDH1 vaccine in newly diagnosed glioma. The wider study: Eight vaccine injections were given to patients in weeks 1, 3, 5, 7, 11, 15, 19 and 23. Among treated patients, about 60% were male and 37.5% female, and mean age was approximately 40 years. Regarding the study as a whole: Alterations occurring in top peripheral T cell clonotypes seemed unrelated to pseudoprogression.

The CDR3 totals 12 residues. Germline V gene sequence: CDR1 SGDLS, CDR2 YYNGEE. The V end was cut by 2 bases, the J end by 10 bases, with 10 bases between. This clone was observed once. Its specificity is unknown. Using immunoSEQ multiplex PCR, the repertoire was profiled, and TCRdb retains in-frame clones only, with some absent. The sample yields around 120,000 clones, about 80% seen once. Time point indicated: week 11, during vaccination. The vaccine gave 300 ug of a 20-mer mutant IDH1 peptide subcutaneously per dose. The chain joins TRBV9 to TRBJ2-1, with D unclear. Source: PBMCs, taken from a glioma patient whose treatment included an IDH1 peptide vaccine. The TCR sequence derives from a middle-aged man with glioma. The CDR3 reads CASSVGALEQFF. The DNA of the CDR3 is TGTGCCAGCAGCGTTGGAGCCCTCGAGCAGTTCTTC.